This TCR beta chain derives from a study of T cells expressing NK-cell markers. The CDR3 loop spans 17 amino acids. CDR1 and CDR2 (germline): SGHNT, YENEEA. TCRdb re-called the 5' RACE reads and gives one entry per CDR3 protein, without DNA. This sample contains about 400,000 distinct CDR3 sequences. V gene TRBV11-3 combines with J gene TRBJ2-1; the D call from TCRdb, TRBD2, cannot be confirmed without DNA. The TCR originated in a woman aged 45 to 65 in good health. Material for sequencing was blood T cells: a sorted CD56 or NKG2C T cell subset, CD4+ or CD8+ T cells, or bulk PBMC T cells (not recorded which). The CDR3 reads CASSPRGSGVSYNEQFF.